This T cell receptor (beta chain) was identified during a study of regulatory T cells in long-lasting Graves disease. Overall study: Graves' patients (newly diagnosed) had been on antithyroid drugs under 3 months.

Time point here: newly diagnosed GD, antithyroid drugs for less than 3 months. TCR sequences were obtained from RNA taken from PBMCs. For TCR beta, libraries came from iRepertoire HTBI primers and Arm-PCR of CDR3 regions. Using its own MiXCR run on the multiplex PCR reads, TCRdb lists one record per CDR3 protein. Altogether approximately 540,000 distinct CDR3 sequences are present, about 12% being singletons, with the ten largest covering about 8.9%. This clonotype turned up a few times. This CDR3 has 13 amino acids. The ends were cut back, 5 bases at V and 1 base at J, with 11 bases in the middle. From germline, CDR1 is DFQATT and CDR2 SNEGSKA (reference sequence). These sequences were also reported in another study, on T cells in Graves' hyperthyroidism and ophthalmopathy. Per that study: Graves' hyperthyroidism is called stable when ophthalmopathy does not progress within 18 months. Patients showing uncontrolled infection, other autoimmune disease, pregnancy or lactation were ineligible.

The clonotype originates from a woman younger than 45 with Graves disease. The rearrangement uses TRBV20-1 and TRBJ1-1; D might be TRBD1 (5 bases). Sequenced here: peripheral blood mononuclear cells (PBMCs), sampled at new diagnosis, from a patient treated with antithyroid drugs. The CDR3: CSALQQANTEAFF. Written as DNA, the CDR3 is TGCAGTGCTTTACAACAGGCGAACACTGAAGCTTTCTTT.